The clone carrying this T cell receptor (beta chain) has a count of ten or more. Its antigen is still unknown. The record originates from a study of T cells in Graves' hyperthyroidism and ophthalmopathy. The study left out patients who had uncontrolled infection, other autoimmune disease, pregnancy or lactation. The CDR3 is 12 residues long. Between the trimmed V and J ends, which lost 2 bases and 6 bases, there was a span of 8 bases. From germline, CDR1 is SGHTA and CDR2 FQGNSA. Points from the study as a whole: Expanded thyroid clonotypes (above 0.001) were mostly also found in blood.

TCR beta CDR3 region amplification was performed from RNA transcripts. The HTBI primer set was used in a first-round RT-PCR of the TCR CDR3. MiXCR was run by TCRdb on the multiplex PCR reads, yielding one entry per CDR3 protein. Here the sample spans hundreds of thousands of distinct CDR3 sequences, less than 45% being singletons. The receptor was isolated from an adult man with Graves' disease, either hyperthyroidism or ophthalmopathy (not recorded which). The chain is built from TRBV7-2 and TRBJ2-7, with D hard to call. Sequencing was carried out using peripheral blood or thyroid tissue (not recorded which). This CDR3 reads CASSLFSGEQYF. DNA for the CDR3: TGTGCCAGCAGCTTATTCTCTGGCGAGCAGTACTTC.